This T cell receptor beta chain was identified in a study of cytomegalovirus exposure and HLA in healthy donors. About the study: In a previous analysis, 110 million or so unique TCR beta sequences were found from approximately 180 million T cells. Study results and limitations: An analysis that was carried out later associated 16,000 or so TCR beta sequences with HLA alleles at 0.05 false discovery rate. Presence/absence results assume similar sequencing depth per donor, which may not hold.

Details on this clone: The antigen is not known.

Primers: 60 Vbeta forward and 13 Jbeta reverse. Produced via immunoSEQ multiplex PCR; TCRdb's table is partial and in-frame only. The sample consists of approximately 200,000 clones, around three quarters of them appearing once. Trimming left V 3 bases short and J 2 bases short, with 14 bases between. CDR1 is KGHSH and CDR2 is LQKENI in the germline V gene. The CDR3 has 15 amino acids. This TCR came from a woman aged 25 to 45 in good health and CMV-seropositive. The rearrangement uses TRBV18 and TRBJ2-7; D is unclear. Sequenced: PBMCs. The CDR3 DNA follows: TGTGCCAGCTCACCTTCGGATCAGGCCACCTACGAGCAGTACTTC. Protein sequence: CASSPSDQATYEQYF.